This T cell receptor beta chain was recovered during a study of control samples from healthy donors and cancer patients. TCRdb keeps only in-frame clones here, not all; method: immunoSEQ multiplex PCR. The sample shows about 140,000 clones, approximately 94% of them seen only once. Germline V gene data show CDR1 as MNHEY and CDR2 as SMNVEV (reference sequence). The V and J ends lost 2 bases and 4 bases, in that order; junction bases with no gene match: 11. This CDR3 contains 19 residues. The chain employs TRBV27 and TRBJ2-1; 13 bases are shared with TRBD2. The origin of this receptor is a man aged 35 to 55 in good health. Sequenced: blood. CDR3 residues: CASSLPGLAGVPTYNEQFF. CDR3 bases: TGTGCCAGCAGTTTACCCGGACTAGCGGGGGTCCCAACGTACAATGAGCAGTTCTTC.